The clone carrying this T cell receptor (beta chain) was seen a few times. What it binds is unknown. This sample was included in a study of human T cells and chemical hapten exposure. The study, taken as a whole, reports: DPC sensitization left the count of TCRs above 1 in 1000 unchanged.

Methods used by the authors: TCRs per sample had a median of roughly 93,000 and ranged from roughly 20,000 to 690,600. Via MiXCR, TCRdb re-called the RACE reads, giving one row per CDR3 protein. Here the V and J calls rest on TCRdb's processing, not on the authors' analysis. The repertoire consists of about 77,000 distinct CDR3 sequences, with around 9.3% occurring once and the leading ten covering 1.7%. Time point noted: healthy volunteer bleed at 6 weeks. Extraction of total RNA was performed on unfractionated whole blood. Specimen: whole blood. This TCR was sampled from a female donor in good health. Some clones in this sample may be carry-over from other donors' samples.

The chain's CDR3 is CASSQGPQASDEKLFF. DNA for the CDR3: TGCGCCAGCAGCCAGGGCCCACAGGCTAGCGATGAAAAACTGTTTTTT. V gene TRBV4-3 combines with J gene TRBJ1-4, with a possible D match to TRBD1 (5 bases). Germline V gene data show CDR1 as LGHNA and CDR2 as YSLEER. V was cut by 3 bases and J by 6 bases, with 17 bases left in between. The CDR3 spans 16 residues.